This record concerns one T cell receptor beta chain sequence. This CDR3 region has 14 residues. Trimming cost V 8 bases and J 1 base, with 15 bases left between them. In germline, CDR1 is LGHDT, CDR2 YNNKEL (reference sequence). The authors' processing: How many nucleated cells were present was estimated from reference gene primer amplification. Repertoires were generated with immunoSEQ multiplex PCR, while TCRdb's copy carries only in-frame clones and drops some. The D gene and trimming were derived from the DNA, and the V and J assignments and clone size from that table. Counted here are some 260,000 clones, around 90% occurring once; the ten biggest clones make up under 0.95%. This entry is derived from a study of blood T cell repertoires in COVID-19. Study information: Samples came from the United States, Italy and Spain, spanning acute and convalescent COVID-19. Nucleic acid was either cDNA or gDNA, and it came from T cells, B-cell-depleted T cells, or PBMCs.

This sequence originates from a woman aged 30 to 39 with acute or convalescent COVID-19. The material sequenced was peripheral blood. The chain links TRBV3-1 (or the pseudogene TRBV3-2) to TRBJ2-7; perhaps TRBD2 as D (5 bases). The CDR3 coding sequence is TGTGCCAGCCCCTCGCGACGGAGGTCCTACGAGCAGTACTTC. Protein sequence: CASPSRRRSYEQYF.